This entry lists 18 T cell receptor beta chains sequenced from one sample in a study of response to subunit inactivated influenza vaccine. MiXCR, applied by TCRdb to the RT-PCR reads, yields one record per CDR3 protein. The sample lists approximately 700,000 distinct CDR3 sequences; around a sixth were seen once. Here the sequenced sample was PBMCs from blood, taken 11 to 12 days after vaccination. Source of these receptors: a man aged 45-60 years who received an inactivated influenza vaccine.

This clonotype was recorded at least ten times. This chain uses TRBV7-4 with TRBJ2-4; TRBD2 might be the D (6 bases). The germline gives CDR1 SGHVT, CDR2 SQSDAQ. V gave up 5 bases and J gave up 1 base, with 18 bases separating them. The CDR3 has 17 amino acids. CDR3 nucleotide sequence: TGTGCCAGCAGCCCCCGGTACCCTAGCGCCGCCAAAAACATTCAGTACTTC. Its translation is CASSPRYPSAAKNIQYF.

The chain employs TRBV19 and TRBJ2-7, with TRBD1 identical over 9 bases. Germline V gene lookup returns CDR1 LNHDA and CDR2 SQIVND (reference sequence). Trimming took 7 bases from V and 4 from J; bases not matched to a gene: 11. The CDR3 runs to 15 residues. The CDR3 sequence: CASMRGQGLSYEQYF. The CDR3 nucleotides read TGTGCCAGTATGAGAGGACAGGGGTTGTCGTACGAGCAGTACTTC. Complete variable domain (other parts from reference TRBV19 and TRBJ2-7): DGGITQSPKYLFRKEGQNVTLSCEQNLNHDAMYWYRQDPGQGLRLIYYSQIVNDFQKGDIAEGYSVSREKKESFPLTVTSAQKNPTAFYLCASMRGQGLSYEQYFGPGTRLTVT.

This clonotype appeared a few times. The chain is built from TRBV7-2 and TRBJ2-3; no firm D call. The CDR3 consists of 14 residues. V lost 5 bases to trimming and J lost 3 bases, with 12 bases between them. CDR1 is SGHTA and CDR2 is FQGNSA in the germline V gene. In DNA form, the CDR3 reads TGTGCCAGCAGCCCGCCGGAAAGAACAGATACGCAGTATTTT. Translation: CASSPPERTDTQYF.

This clonotype was picked up a small number of times. The chain carries TRBV20-1 and TRBJ2-1; 8 bases are shared with TRBD2. The CDR3 totals 17 residues. After removal of 3 bases from V and 1 base from J, the junction contained 11 bases not matched to a gene. Germline values: CDR1 DFQATT, CDR2 SNEGSKA (reference sequence). CDR3 residues: CSASGNQRGLSYNEQFF. DNA for the CDR3: TGCAGTGCTAGTGGGAATCAGCGGGGGCTTTCCTACAATGAGCAGTTCTTC.

This clonotype was counted between two and nine times. This chain joins TRBV24-1 and TRBJ2-1, with 10 bases matching TRBD2. Unmatched junction bases numbered 8, after V lost 5 bases and J lost 5 bases. The germline CDR1 and CDR2 sequences are KGHDR and SFDVKD. This CDR3 region has 16 residues. As DNA, the CDR3 is TGTGCCACCAGTGCCTCGGGGACTAGCGCAAACAATGAGCAGTTCTTC. Residues: CATSASGTSANNEQFF.

This clonotype occurred many times. The chain's CDR3 is CASSLETGTGGGETQYF. For the CDR3, the DNA is TGCGCCAGCAGCTTGGAAACCGGGACAGGGGGGGGAGAGACCCAGTACTTC. The J gene is TRBJ2-5, the V gene TRBV5-1; 11 bases are shared with TRBD1. The CDR3 contains 17 residues. The V gene end was trimmed by 0 bases and the J gene end by 4 bases; junction bases not matched to a gene: 8. Germline lookup yields CDR1 SGHRS and CDR2 YFSETQ.

Ten or more counts support this clonotype. The rearrangement links TRBV15 to TRBJ2-2; D remains ambiguous. There are 14 residues in the CDR3. Germline lookup yields CDR1 LNHNV and CDR2 YYDKDF (reference sequence). Trimming stripped 3 bases from V and 5 bases from J, with 10 bases between. The CDR3 here is CATSSGIRTGELFF. The CDR3 coding sequence is TGTGCCACCAGCAGTGGGATAAGGACCGGGGAGCTGTTTTTT.

The CDR3 nucleotides are TGTGCCAGCAGTTACTCAGTAGGGTTGAGCTATGGCTACACCTTC. Translation: CASSYSVGLSYGYTF. The chain uses TRBV6-5 and TRBJ1-2; unclear D gene. This CDR3 spans 15 amino acids. Deletions cut 0 bases from V and 4 bases from J, with 12 bases between. Germline V gene data show CDR1 as MNHEY and CDR2 as SVGAGI.

A few counts support this clonotype. The chain has TRBV4-3 and TRBJ2-2; D perhaps matches TRBD2 (5 bases). Trimming removed 0 bases from V and 6 bases from J, with 8 bases in between. Germline V gene lookup returns CDR1 LGHNA and CDR2 YSLEER. This CDR3 contains 14 residues. The DNA for the CDR3 is TGCGCCAGCAGCCAAGATGAGGGCGCCGGGGAGCTGTTTTTT. Protein: CASSQDEGAGELFF.

The chain links TRBV24-1 to TRBJ2-3, with 13 bases that match TRBD2. Germline CDR1 KGHDR, CDR2 SFDVKD. This CDR3 has 18 amino acids. The ends lost 0 bases at V and 1 base at J; junction bases unmatched: 3. The CDR3 coding sequence is TGTGCCACCAGTGATTTGCCCGGGACTAGCGGGGGCACAGATACGCAGTATTTT. Translated, it gives CATSDLPGTSGGTDTQYF.

This clonotype was counted a few times. This sequence joins TRBV7-9 and TRBJ2-1, with D tentatively TRBD2 (6 bases). Germline values: CDR1 SEHNR, CDR2 FQNEAQ (reference sequence). The V and J ends lost 4 bases and 4 bases respectively, with 11 bases between them. The CDR3 spans 14 residues. The CDR3 DNA follows: TGTGCCAGCAGCTCTTTGGAGGGGTACAATGAGCAGTTCTTC. Translation: CASSSLEGYNEQFF.

The gene calls are TRBV3-1 and TRBJ1-6; 7 nucleotides match TRBD1. This CDR3 has 15 residues. From germline, CDR1 is LGHDT and CDR2 YNNKEL (reference sequence). V dropped 2 bases and J dropped 7; count of bases not matched to a gene: 5. CDR3 in DNA: TGTGCCAGCAGCCAACGACAGGGAATAAATTCACCCCTCCACTTT. Protein sequence: CASSQRQGINSPLHF.

The chain has TRBV24-1 and TRBJ2-7, with TRBD2 matching 12 bases. Germline trimming cut 1 base from V and 0 bases from J; bases unmatched to any gene: 9. The CDR3 contains 19 residues. The germline V gene encodes CDR1 KGHDR and CDR2 SFDVKD. CDR3 amino acids: CATSDFPLAGGPVSYEQYF. The CDR3 DNA is TGTGCCACCAGTGATTTCCCCCTAGCGGGAGGGCCGGTCTCCTACGAGCAGTACTTC.

The chain combines TRBV4-3 with TRBJ1-1; no clear D gene. The CDR3 is 16 residues long. With 0 bases removed from V and 3 bases from J, the gap between germline ends came to 14 bases. The V gene's germline CDR1 is LGHNA and CDR2 YSLEER. The CDR3 is CASSQDGSGVDTEAFF. The CDR3 nucleotides read TGCGCCAGCAGCCAAGATGGGTCTGGGGTCGACACTGAAGCTTTCTTT.

This clonotype was seen ten or more times. The chain couples TRBV12-3 or TRBV12-4 to TRBJ2-2; TRBD2 is a possible D gene (6 bases). The CDR3 is made up of 13 amino acids. The germline V and J ends were trimmed by 8 bases and 5 bases, with 12 bases remaining between them. CDR3 DNA sequence: TGTGCCAGCGGCTTGGGGGGAACCGGGGAGCTGTTTTTT. Its translation: CASGLGGTGELFF.

The V gene is TRBV4-3, the J gene TRBJ2-1, with D possibly being TRBD1 (6 bases). The CDR3 consists of 17 residues. Per the germline V gene, CDR1 is LGHNA and CDR2 is YSLEER. The V end was cut by 4 bases, the J end by 0 bases, with 16 bases between. Here the CDR3 reads CASSLFLTGSSYNEQFF. CDR3 nucleotides: TGCGCCAGCAGCCTTTTCCTCACAGGGAGCTCCTACAATGAGCAGTTCTTC.

This clonotype was observed at least ten times. This chain connects TRBV3-1 to TRBJ2-5; 8 positions agree with TRBD2. In germline, CDR1 is LGHDT, CDR2 YNNKEL (reference sequence). Losses at the gene ends were 4 bases for V and 3 bases for J; bases not matched to a gene: 4. The CDR3 length is 14 residues. CDR3 sequence (DNA): TGTGCCAGCAGCCTCATTAGCGGGAAAGAGACCCAGTACTTC. It is translated as CASSLISGKETQYF.

This clonotype occurred a few times. This chain joins TRBV18 and TRBJ2-3, with D tentatively TRBD2 (5 bases). The CDR3 has 14 residues. Trimming removed 0 bases at V and 4 bases at J, with 8 bases between. Germline V gene data show CDR1 as KGHSH and CDR2 as LQKENI. The chain's CDR3 is CASSPPGSPDTQYF. In DNA form, the CDR3 reads TGTGCCAGCTCACCACCGGGGAGCCCAGATACGCAGTATTTT.